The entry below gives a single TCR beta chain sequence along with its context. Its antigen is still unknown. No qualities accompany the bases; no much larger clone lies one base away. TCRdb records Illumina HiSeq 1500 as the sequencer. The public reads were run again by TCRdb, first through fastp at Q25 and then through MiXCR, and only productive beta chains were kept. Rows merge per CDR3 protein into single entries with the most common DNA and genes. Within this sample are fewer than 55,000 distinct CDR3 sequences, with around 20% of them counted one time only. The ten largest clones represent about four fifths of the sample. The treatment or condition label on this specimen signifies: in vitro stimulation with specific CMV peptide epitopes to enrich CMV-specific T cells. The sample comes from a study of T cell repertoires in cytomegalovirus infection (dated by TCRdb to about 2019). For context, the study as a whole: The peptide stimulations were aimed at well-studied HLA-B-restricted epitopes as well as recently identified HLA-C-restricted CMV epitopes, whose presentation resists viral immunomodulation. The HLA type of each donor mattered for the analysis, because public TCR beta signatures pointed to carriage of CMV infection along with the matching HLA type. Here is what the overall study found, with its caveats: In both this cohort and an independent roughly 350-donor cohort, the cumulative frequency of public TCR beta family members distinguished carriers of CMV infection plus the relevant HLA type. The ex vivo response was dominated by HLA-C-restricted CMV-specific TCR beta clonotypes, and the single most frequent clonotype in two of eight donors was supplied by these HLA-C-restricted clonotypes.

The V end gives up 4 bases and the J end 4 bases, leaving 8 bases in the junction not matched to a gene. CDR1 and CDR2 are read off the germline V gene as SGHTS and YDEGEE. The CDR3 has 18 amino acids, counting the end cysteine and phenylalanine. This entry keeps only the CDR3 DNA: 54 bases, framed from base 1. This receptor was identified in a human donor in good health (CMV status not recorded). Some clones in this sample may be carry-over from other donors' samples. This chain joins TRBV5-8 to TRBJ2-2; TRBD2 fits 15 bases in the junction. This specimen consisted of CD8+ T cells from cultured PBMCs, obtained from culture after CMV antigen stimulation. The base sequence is TGTGCCAGCAGCCCCGGACTAGCGGGGGGGCCGAGCACCGGGGAGCTGTTTTTT. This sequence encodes CASSPGLAGGPSTGELFF. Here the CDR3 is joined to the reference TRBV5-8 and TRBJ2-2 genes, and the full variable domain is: EAGVTQSPTHLIKTRGQQATLRCSPISGHTSVYWYQQALGLGLQFLLWYDEGEERNRGNFPPRFSGRQFPNYSSELNVNALELEDSALYLCASSPGLAGGPSTGELFFGEGSRLTVL.